This T cell receptor beta chain was documented in a study of cytomegalovirus exposure and HLA in healthy donors. General study findings and limits: In a later analysis, V- and J-gene trimming of beta chains associated with a DCLRE1C missense variant, replicated independently.

The CDR3 runs 17 residues. Germline loops: CDR1 LGHNA, CDR2 YNFKEQ. The trim removed 0 bases at V and 3 bases at J, leaving 8 bases unmatched. In the PCR, 60 Vbeta and 13 Jbeta primers were used. The table came from immunoSEQ multiplex PCR; TCRdb's copy has only in-frame clones and leaves some out. This sample has about 130,000 clones, with about four fifths found just once. In regard to this clone: The antigen is unknown.

This TCR was sampled from a male donor in good health and CMV-seropositive. The rearrangement uses TRBV4-2 and TRBJ1-3, with 7 nucleotides matching TRBD1. Sequenced material: PBMCs. The CDR3 nucleotides are TGTGCCAGCAGCCAAGATTGGGGTCAGGGGGTTGGAAACACCATATATTTT. This encodes CASSQDWGQGVGNTIYF.